These T cell receptor beta chains were read from a single sample in a study of blood T cells in healthy people across ages. TCRdb reanalysed the 5' RACE reads using MiXCR and keeps one entry per CDR3 protein. This table holds about 1 million distinct CDR3 sequences, 45% found once. Sequencing was carried out using blood. Source of these receptors: a woman in her fifties or sixties in good health. The conserved cysteine and the conserved F or W are not part of the CDR3 here. The order of the fields is clone size, J gene, V gene, CDR3 length, CDR3 protein. Where a row states a size, it is once, few, many or the class of an expanded clone; other rows omit it.

>.|TRBJ1-2|TRBV19|13
ASSIAQGGNYGYT
>few|TRBJ2-3|TRBV25-1|13
ASSARQGGGDTQY
>.|.|TRBV7-6|14
ASSPLGRANSYEQY
>few|TRBJ2-7|TRBV5-1|12
ASSLGLGNYEQY
>.|TRBJ2-4|TRBV27|16
ASSLMSSGGLAKNIQY
>few|TRBJ2-7|TRBV29-1|12
SVLTKKSSYEQY
>many|TRBJ2-1|TRBV12-3/TRBV12-4|13
ASRGLSGSNNEQF
>.|TRBJ2-7|TRBV3-1|13
ASSQDGNRGHEQY
>.|TRBJ2-7|TRBV19|13
ASTGSRGIAYEQY
>.|TRBJ2-1|TRBV20-1|14
SARDLGSGSLNEQF
>few|TRBJ2-5|TRBV5-1|15
ASSLVIGTGGGETQY
>.|TRBJ2-3|TRBV27|13
ASSFSRATTDTQY
>.|TRBJ2-1|TRBV5-1|13
ASSLTSGHYNEQF
>once|.|TRBV11-2|14
ASSLSGGRGYNEQY
>many|TRBJ2-5|TRBV12-3/TRBV12-4|11
ASSLEPLGAQY
>.|TRBJ2-3|TRBV20-1|14
NARSLTPRAPDTQY
>few|TRBJ1-3|TRBV29-1|12
SALTGNSGNTIY
>few|TRBJ2-1|TRBV20-1|11
SARDRVPGEQF
>.|TRBJ2-1|TRBV10-1|15
ASSAAGLAGGVNEQF
>.|TRBJ2-5|TRBV9|11
ATSGGLLETQY
>few|TRBJ1-6|TRBV25-1|12
ASSGLGEASPLH
>many|TRBJ2-6|TRBV29-1|11
SGRVSGANVLT
>.|TRBJ2-1|TRBV2|14
ASSRPKGEGRNEQF
>.|TRBJ1-2|TRBV7-9|13
ASSTRDRINYGYT
>.|TRBJ2-7|TRBV6-5|14
ASSYTHGTGPYEQY
>once|.|TRBV29-1|11
SVGLAGQDIQY
>few|.|TRBV9|13
ASSVSTQGYNEQY
>.|TRBJ1-5|TRBV6-2/TRBV6-3|12
ASSDITGNQPQH
>.|TRBJ2-5|TRBV5-1|14
ASSFGPQGQGETQY
>.|TRBJ1-4|TRBV30|14
AWSVAGATTNEKLF
>.|TRBJ1-1|TRBV10-3|11
AITGPGEGEAF
>.|.|TRBV6-1|12
AGSETTHRYEQY
>.|TRBJ1-6|TRBV7-3|12
ASSETVYNSPLH
>few|TRBJ1-2|TRBV7-2|14
ASSFKGSRLLYGYT
>.|.|TRBV6-5|11
ASSLSIKETQY
>.|TRBJ2-7|TRBV15|12
ATSKDIASYEQY
>.|TRBJ2-2|TRBV12-3/TRBV12-4|12
ASSLVAGRGELF
>few|TRBJ2-1|TRBV7-3|16
ASSLTGYRELTYNEQF
>.|TRBJ2-5|TRBV9|15
AGSSTAPAGFQETQY
>.|TRBJ2-1|TRBV9|11
ASSVEGGGEQF
>.|TRBJ2-1|TRBV2|11
ASSMLQGNEQF
>few|TRBJ2-3|TRBV3-1|12
ASSHSGPTDTQY
>.|.|TRBV6-6|11
AGSLNRVYEQY
>.|TRBJ2-7|TRBV10-3|15
AISESMAPPTRNEQY
>.|TRBJ2-5|TRBV5-1|13
ASSPAAGLRETQY
>.|TRBJ2-7|TRBV2|12
ASIATGSSGEQY
>.|TRBJ2-1|TRBV10-3|13
AISDRMDPLKTQF
>.|TRBJ1-1|TRBV9|13
ASSVVGVDLTEAF
>.|TRBJ1-1|TRBV2|12
ASGRQGAGTEAF
>.|TRBJ2-2|TRBV18|11
ASHLDRTGELF
>.|TRBJ1-1|TRBV10-3|11
AIREMGNTEAF
>.|TRBJ2-1|TRBV10-2|10
ASNPLGNEQF
>few|TRBJ2-1|TRBV10-3|12
AISEWGLLNEQF
>.|TRBJ1-2|TRBV20-1|10
SAQGTYYGYT
>.|TRBJ2-7|TRBV15|10
AVRTGAAEQY
>.|TRBJ2-5|TRBV20-1|10
SARKGKETQY
>.|TRBJ2-1|TRBV11-3|10
ASSWGPRQQF
>few|TRBJ2-2|TRBV29-1|11
SVGTGGTGELF
>.|.|TRBV5-1|13
ASSFGDLSGETQY